This T cell receptor beta chain was profiled in a study of T cell responses to AZD1222 COVID-19 vaccine. Study summary: Recipients boosted at about 4 weeks or about 12 weeks are pooled.

This CDR3 contains 14 residues. V shed 4 bases, J shed 3 bases, and the junction held 5 bases outside the gene matches. Germline lookup yields CDR1 SGHNT and CDR2 YYREEE (reference sequence). The assay was immunoSEQ multiplex PCR, and TCRdb's table has in-frame clones only and misses some. The sample holds tens of thousands of clones, 75% to 85% seen once. The origin of this receptor is an adult in good health. Source: peripheral blood, taken on day 0 of AZD1222 vaccination. The V call is TRBV5-4, the J call TRBJ1-1, with TRBD1 matching over 8 bases. The CDR3 region is CASSRTGGDTEAFF. The DNA for the CDR3 is TGTGCCAGCAGCCGCACAGGGGGGGACACTGAAGCTTTCTTT.